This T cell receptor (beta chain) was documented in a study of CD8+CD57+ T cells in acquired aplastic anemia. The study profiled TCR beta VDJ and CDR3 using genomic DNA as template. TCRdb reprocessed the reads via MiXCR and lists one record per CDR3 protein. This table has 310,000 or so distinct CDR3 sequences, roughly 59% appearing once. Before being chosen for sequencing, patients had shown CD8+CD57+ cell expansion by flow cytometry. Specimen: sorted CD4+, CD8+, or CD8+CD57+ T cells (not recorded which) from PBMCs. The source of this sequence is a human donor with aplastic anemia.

The CDR3 loop is CASSLLGQGTQYF. The CDR3 DNA reads TGTGCCAGCAGCTTGTTAGGACAGGGGACCCAGTACTTC. The V and J genes are TRBV5-6 and TRBJ2-5, with TRBD1 identical over 8 bases. V dropped 1 base and J dropped 7; count of bases not matched to a gene: 3. Germline assignment: CDR1 SGHDT and CDR2 YYEEEE. The CDR3 is made up of 13 amino acids.